This TCR beta chain was recovered during a study of molecular identifiers for immune sequencing clone quantification. Across the study: The replicates split RNA from roughly 20,000 or 100,000 naive CD8 cells five ways and sequenced four. Study-level findings and limits: In a background of around 1 million naive cells, spiked Jurkat TCR RNA from one cell was reportedly detectable.

This clonotype was detected a few times. The antigen remains unidentified. Both previously described methods and listed TCR primers were employed to make bulk TCR libraries. In TCRdb, the PCR reads were re-called with MiXCR into one record per CDR3 protein. The sample consists of tens of thousands of distinct CDR3 sequences, 24% of them appearing once. The V and J ends lost 6 bases and 8 bases respectively, with 25 bases between them. The CDR3 runs to 16 residues. Germline-derived CDR1 and CDR2 are LGHDT and YNNKEL (reference sequence). The sorting of naive CD8 T cells used the CD8+CD4-CCR7+CD45RA+ phenotype.

The sequencing input was naive CD8+ T cells from blood, with Jurkat cell RNA spiked in. Regarding subset: FACS-sorted CD8+CD4-CCR7+CD45RA+ naive T cells. The clonotype comes from a human donor in good health. Some libraries in this study had Jurkat cell RNA spiked in. The chain links TRBV3-1 to TRBJ1-2, with a tentative D call TRBD1 (5 bases). The CDR3 is CASSPLLNGRDEGYTF. CDR3 coding DNA: TGTGCCAGCAGTCCCCTATTAAACGGCAGGGATGAGGGCTACACCTTC.